Each of the 20 T cell receptor beta chains below was sequenced from the same sample in a study of OX40 agonist ivuxolimab in advanced cancers. Generated by immunoSEQ multiplex PCR, the TCRdb table keeps only in-frame clones and is missing some. The repertoire holds around 43,000 clones, with roughly 90% as singletons. This specimen consisted of CD4+ or CD8+ T cells sorted from blood, obtained in a trial of the OX40 agonist ivuxolimab. Receptors originate from an adult with an advanced solid tumor such as melanoma, head and neck, liver or kidney cancer.

The genes are TRBV7-9 and TRBJ2-5; D remains unclear. The CDR3 sequence is 14 residues long. Trimming took 5 bases from V and 5 from J, leaving 15 bases between them. Per germline, CDR1 SEHNR and CDR2 FQNEAQ (reference sequence). In nucleotides, the CDR3 is TGTGCCAGCAGCCCAAAGGATAGCTTCGAGACCCAGTACTTC. It translates to CASSPKDSFETQYF.

The genes are TRBV2 and TRBJ2-1; 9 bases map to TRBD2. Germline CDR1 and CDR2: SNHLY and FYNNEI. This CDR3 spans 15 amino acids. Unmatched junction bases numbered 6, after V lost 1 base and J lost 8 bases. The CDR3 DNA follows: TGTGCCAGCAGTGAAGGGCTAGCGGGGAGGGATGAGCAGTTCTTC. This sequence encodes CASSEGLAGRDEQFF.

The genes are TRBV19 and TRBJ2-7; no reliable D call. This CDR3 region has 15 residues. V lost 10 bases to trimming and J lost 3 bases, with 22 bases between them. Germline-derived CDR1 and CDR2 are LNHDA and SQIVND (reference sequence). The CDR3 bases are TGTGCCACAGTCGGGCCCTCGGTGGGGTTCTACGAGCAGTACTTC. Protein sequence: CATVGPSVGFYEQYF.

The chain joins TRBV4-1 to TRBJ2-7, with 10 bases fitting TRBD2. The V gene end was trimmed by 4 bases and the J gene end by 5 bases; junction bases not matched to a gene: 11. Germline CDR1 reads MGHRA; CDR2 reads YSYEKL. The CDR3 has 16 residues. The CDR3 reads CASSPRGASGSDEQYF. The CDR3 DNA reads as TGCGCCAGCAGCCCAAGAGGTGCTAGCGGGAGTGACGAGCAGTACTTC.

V and J are TRBV5-5 and TRBJ2-6; 8 bases fit TRBD1. The junction had 6 bases not matched to a gene; V was cut back by 0 bases and J by 1 base. Per germline, CDR1 SGHKS and CDR2 YYEKEE (reference sequence). The CDR3 contains 18 residues. Here the CDR3 reads CASSLAMDRVSGANVLTF. The CDR3 region has the DNA TGTGCCAGCAGCTTGGCCATGGACAGGGTATCTGGGGCCAACGTCCTGACTTTC.

The rearrangement joins TRBV6-5 to TRBJ2-1; 10 bases map to TRBD1. Germline loops: CDR1 MNHEY, CDR2 SVGAGI. CDR3 length: 15 amino acids. V lost 5 bases and J lost 7; bases outside the gene matches: 8. CDR3 sequence: CASSPRTGGVNEQFF. The CDR3 DNA follows: TGTGCCAGCAGTCCAAGGACAGGGGGTGTAAATGAGCAGTTCTTC.

CDR3 nucleotides: TGTGCCAGCAGCTTTTACGGGGGAAATCAGCCCCAGCATTTT. Protein product: CASSFYGGNQPQHF. V is TRBV5-4 and J is TRBJ1-5, with D possibly being TRBD1 (5 bases). The V and J ends lost 2 bases and 4 bases respectively, with 10 bases between them. CDR1 is SGHNT, CDR2 YYREEE, per germline (reference sequence). This CDR3 is 14 amino acids long.

This clone is categorized as medium-sized. V and J are TRBV4-1 and TRBJ2-3, with D unresolved. This CDR3 is 14 amino acids long. Germline-derived CDR1 and CDR2 are MGHRA and YSYEKL. Trimming shortened V by 1 base and J by 1 base, and 6 bases separated the two germline ends. CDR3 loop: CASSQVVGTDTQYF. Here the CDR3 DNA reads TGCGCCAGCAGCCAAGTGGTGGGCACAGATACGCAGTATTTT.

The rearrangement links TRBV7-9 to TRBJ2-1, with no clear D. Per germline, CDR1 SEHNR and CDR2 FQNEAQ (reference sequence). With 8 bases removed from V and 9 bases from J, the gap between germline ends came to 11 bases. The CDR3 extends over 11 amino acids. CDR3 nucleotides: TGTGCCAGCCCCCGACTCTCTGAGCAGTTCTTC. Translated: CASPRLSEQFF. The variable domain in full, completed from reference TRBV7-9 and TRBJ2-1, reads DTGVSQNPRHKITKRGQNVTFRCDPISEHNRLYWYRQTLGQGPEFLTYFQNEAQLEKSRLLSDRFSAERPKGSFSTLEIQRTEQGDSAMYLCASPRLSEQFFGPGTRLTVL.

The count of this clone is one. The CDR3 coding sequence is TGTGCCAGCAGCCTTAACAGTGGGACTGAAGCTTTCTTT. It translates to CASSLNSGTEAFF. V gene TRBV7-3 combines with J gene TRBJ1-1; D remains ambiguous. Per germline, CDR1 SGHTA and CDR2 FQGTGA. The CDR3 is made up of 13 amino acids. Trimming cost V 5 bases and J 5 bases, with 12 bases left between them.

The chain joins TRBV5-6 to TRBJ2-3; 8 bases map to TRBD2. After removal of 0 bases from V and 5 bases from J, the junction contained 8 bases not matched to a gene. CDR3 size: 16 residues. In germline, CDR1 is SGHDT, CDR2 YYEEEE. CDR3 DNA: TGTGCCAGCAGCTTGGCCGGGGTAGCGGGGCTAGATACGCAGTATTTT. It specifies CASSLAGVAGLDTQYF. Looking up the rest from reference TRBV5-6 and TRBJ2-3 gives the full variable domain: DAGVTQSPTHLIKTRGQQVTLRCSPKSGHDTVSWYQQALGQGPQFIFQYYEEEERQRGNFPDRFSGHQFPNYSSELNVNALLLGDSALYLCASSLAGVAGLDTQYFGPGTRLTVL.

The gene calls are TRBV5-5 and TRBJ2-1, with 7 bases lining up with TRBD2. Germline lookup yields CDR1 SGHKS and CDR2 YYEKEE (reference sequence). This CDR3 region has 18 residues. The ends lost 0 bases at V and 7 bases at J; junction bases unmatched: 16. The CDR3 sequence: CASSLGGSFVVGRNEQFF. For the CDR3, the DNA is TGTGCCAGCAGCTTGGGGGGGTCTTTTGTCGTCGGGAGGAATGAGCAGTTCTTC.

The sample holds a few counts of this clone. The chain carries TRBV19 and TRBJ2-5; possible D gene TRBD1, 6 bases. Per germline, CDR1 LNHDA and CDR2 SQIVND (reference sequence). CDR3 length: 15 amino acids. The V gene lost 4 bases and the J gene lost 2 bases, with 14 bases spanning the gap. The CDR3 protein is CASSTPEDSQETQYF. The CDR3 DNA follows: TGTGCCAGTAGTACTCCCGAGGACAGTCAAGAGACCCAGTACTTC. The whole variable domain, filled in from reference TRBV19 and TRBJ2-5, reads DGGITQSPKYLFRKEGQNVTLSCEQNLNHDAMYWYRQDPGQGLRLIYYSQIVNDFQKGDIAEGYSVSREKKESFPLTVTSAQKNPTAFYLCASSTPEDSQETQYFGPGTRLLVL.

This rearrangement joins TRBV5-1 to TRBJ2-7, with TRBD1 matching 11 bases. The CDR3 is 16 amino acids. Germline loops: CDR1 SGHRS, CDR2 YFSETQ. With 2 bases clipped from V and 1 base from J, the junction kept 5 bases outside the gene matches. The DNA for the CDR3 is TGCGCCAGCAGCTTTGCCGGGACAGGGGGTTCCTACGAGCAGTACTTC. Protein: CASSFAGTGGSYEQYF.

In its sample, this clone was seen a few times. The chain uses TRBV13 and TRBJ1-1; D gene uncertain. The length of the CDR3 is 12 residues. V lost 2 bases and J lost 5, with 6 bases in between. CDR1 and CDR2 from the germline V gene are PRHDT and FYEKMQ (reference sequence). CDR3 nucleotides: TGTGCCAGCAGCTTAATAACGACTGAAGCTTTCTTT. This codes for CASSLITTEAFF.

J is TRBJ2-1 and V is TRBV6-4; weak D call: TRBD2 (5 bases). V was trimmed by 6 bases and J by 0 bases, leaving 21 bases between them. Germline assignment: CDR1 MRHNA and CDR2 SNTAGT. The CDR3 spans 18 residues. The CDR3 DNA is TGTGCCAGCAGCAAGAGCGGACTCCCCCGGAGCTCCTACAATGAGCAGTTCTTC. Translating it yields CASSKSGLPRSSYNEQFF.

J is TRBJ1-1 and V is TRBV9; no clear D gene. Trimming took off 3 bases at V and 11 bases at J, with 8 bases between the two ends. This CDR3 has 10 residues. Per the germline V gene, CDR1 is SGDLS and CDR2 is YYNGEE. CDR3 bases: TGTGCCAGCAGCGGGGAAGCGGCTTTCTTT. Its protein product is CASSGEAAFF.

The V call is TRBV9, the J call TRBJ2-3; D is tentatively TRBD1 or TRBD2 (6 bases each). The CDR3 consists of 15 residues. V lost 3 bases and J lost 5, with 16 bases in between. Germline V gene data show CDR1 as SGDLS and CDR2 as YYNGEE. The CDR3 DNA sequence: TGTGCCAGCAGCGGGAGGTTGGGGGGCGGAGATACGCAGTATTTT. Amino acid sequence: CASSGRLGGGDTQYF.

The genes are TRBV6-6 and TRBJ1-2; the match to TRBD1 covers 7 bases. V lost 2 bases, J lost 7 bases, and 10 bases stayed unmatched. The CDR3 is 15 residues long. Germline CDR1 and CDR2: MNHNY and SVGAGI (reference sequence). The CDR3 here is CASSYAQKGAGGYTF. The CDR3 DNA sequence: TGTGCCAGCAGTTACGCGCAAAAGGGGGCGGGTGGCTACACCTTC.

The rearrangement joins TRBV6-5 to TRBJ2-5; a weak D match, TRBD2 (6 bases). The CDR3 is 14 amino acids. Trimming cost V 4 bases and J 2 bases, with 11 bases left between them. CDR1 is MNHEY and CDR2 is SVGAGI in the germline V gene. CDR3 sequence reads: CASSFGGIQETQYF. CDR3 DNA sequence: TGTGCCAGCAGTTTCGGGGGAATACAAGAGACCCAGTACTTC.